In its sample, the clone carrying this TCR beta chain was seen a few times. The target antigen is unknown. These data come from a study of T cell repertoires in cytomegalovirus infection. Study information: CMV infection together with matching HLA type was indicated by public TCR beta signatures.

TCRdb redid the calling of the reads with MiXCR, one entry per CDR3 protein. Of some 920,000 distinct CDR3 sequences listed, under 40% are singletons. The study, taken as a whole, reports: In two of eight donors, the top clonotype was HLA-C-restricted CMV-specific.

CDR1 and CDR2 from the germline V gene are MGHRA and YSYEKL. Trimming removed 2 bases from V and 0 bases from J, with 8 bases in between. The CDR3 spans 16 residues. The chain uses TRBV4-1 and TRBJ2-6; D gene uncertain. Material: cultured CD8+ T cells from PBMCs, obtained from culture after CMV antigen stimulation. This sequence originates from a human donor in good health (CMV status not recorded). Some clones in this sample may be carry-over from other donors' samples. CDR3 sequence (DNA): TGCGCCAGCAGCCAACAACAGAGCTCTGGGGCCAACGTCCTGACTTTC. This sequence encodes CASSQQQSSGANVLTF.